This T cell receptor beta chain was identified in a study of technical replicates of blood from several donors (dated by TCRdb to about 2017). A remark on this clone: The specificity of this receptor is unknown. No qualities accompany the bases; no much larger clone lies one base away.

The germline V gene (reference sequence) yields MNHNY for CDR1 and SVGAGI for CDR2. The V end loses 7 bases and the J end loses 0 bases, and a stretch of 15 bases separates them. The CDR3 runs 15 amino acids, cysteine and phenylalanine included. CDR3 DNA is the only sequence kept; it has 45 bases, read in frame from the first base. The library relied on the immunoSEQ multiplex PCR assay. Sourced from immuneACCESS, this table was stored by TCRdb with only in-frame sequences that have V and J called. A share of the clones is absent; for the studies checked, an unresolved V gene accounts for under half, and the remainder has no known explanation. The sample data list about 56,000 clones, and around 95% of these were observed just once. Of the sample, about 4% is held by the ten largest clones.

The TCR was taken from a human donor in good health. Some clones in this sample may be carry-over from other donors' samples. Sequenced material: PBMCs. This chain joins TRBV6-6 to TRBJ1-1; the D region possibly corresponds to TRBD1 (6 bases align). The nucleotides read TGTGCCAGCATTCAGGGGAATTTTGTGAACACTGAAGCTTTCTTT. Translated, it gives CASIQGNFVNTEAFF.